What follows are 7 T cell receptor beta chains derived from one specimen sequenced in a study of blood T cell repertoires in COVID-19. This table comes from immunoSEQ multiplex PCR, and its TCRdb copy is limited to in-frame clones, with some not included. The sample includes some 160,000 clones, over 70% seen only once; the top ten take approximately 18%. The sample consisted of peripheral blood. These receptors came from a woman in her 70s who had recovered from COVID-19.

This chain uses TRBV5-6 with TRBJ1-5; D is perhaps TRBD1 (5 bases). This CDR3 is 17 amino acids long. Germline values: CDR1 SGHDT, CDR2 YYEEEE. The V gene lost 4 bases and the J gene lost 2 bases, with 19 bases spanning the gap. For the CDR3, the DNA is TGTGCCAGCAGCCCCTCCGGGAGATTCAGGGGCAATCAGCCCCAGCATTTT. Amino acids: CASSPSGRFRGNQPQHF.

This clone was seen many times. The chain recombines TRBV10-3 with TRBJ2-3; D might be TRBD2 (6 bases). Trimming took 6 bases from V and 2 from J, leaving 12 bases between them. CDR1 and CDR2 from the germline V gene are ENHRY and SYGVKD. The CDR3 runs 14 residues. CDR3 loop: CAISGSRNTDTQYF. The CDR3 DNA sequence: TGTGCCATCAGCGGGAGCCGAAACACAGATACGCAGTATTTT.

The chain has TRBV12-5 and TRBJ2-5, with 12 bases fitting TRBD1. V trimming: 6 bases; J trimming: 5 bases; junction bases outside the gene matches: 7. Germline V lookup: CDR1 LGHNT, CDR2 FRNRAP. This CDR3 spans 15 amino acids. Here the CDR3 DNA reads TGTGCTAGTGGGGCGGGGGACAGGGGGCGGGAGACCCAGTACTTC. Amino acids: CASGAGDRGRETQYF.

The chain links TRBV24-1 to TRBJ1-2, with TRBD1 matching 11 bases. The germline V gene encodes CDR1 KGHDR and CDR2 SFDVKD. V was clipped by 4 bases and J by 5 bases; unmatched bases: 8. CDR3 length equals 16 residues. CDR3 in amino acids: CATSDPGQGAGYGYTF. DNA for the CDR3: TGTGCCACCAGTGACCCTGGACAGGGGGCAGGGTATGGCTACACCTTC.

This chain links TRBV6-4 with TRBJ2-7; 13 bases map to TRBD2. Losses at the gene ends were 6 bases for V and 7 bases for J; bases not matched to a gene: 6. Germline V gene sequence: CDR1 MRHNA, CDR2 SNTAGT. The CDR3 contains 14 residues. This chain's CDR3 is CASSRLAGGYEQYF. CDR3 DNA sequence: TGTGCCAGCAGCAGACTAGCGGGAGGATATGAGCAGTACTTC.

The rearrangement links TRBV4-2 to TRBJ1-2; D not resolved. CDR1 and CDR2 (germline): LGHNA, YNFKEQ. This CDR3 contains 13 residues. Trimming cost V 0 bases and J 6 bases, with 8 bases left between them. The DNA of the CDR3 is TGTGCCAGCAGCCAAGATCGCGAGCATGGCTACACCTTC. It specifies CASSQDREHGYTF.

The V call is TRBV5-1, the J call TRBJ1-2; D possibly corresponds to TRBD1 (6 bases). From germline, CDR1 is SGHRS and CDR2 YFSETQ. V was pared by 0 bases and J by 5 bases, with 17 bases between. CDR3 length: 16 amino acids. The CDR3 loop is CASSLVPAGRGYGYTF. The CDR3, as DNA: TGCGCCAGCAGCTTGGTCCCTGCGGGCAGGGGTTATGGCTACACCTTC.